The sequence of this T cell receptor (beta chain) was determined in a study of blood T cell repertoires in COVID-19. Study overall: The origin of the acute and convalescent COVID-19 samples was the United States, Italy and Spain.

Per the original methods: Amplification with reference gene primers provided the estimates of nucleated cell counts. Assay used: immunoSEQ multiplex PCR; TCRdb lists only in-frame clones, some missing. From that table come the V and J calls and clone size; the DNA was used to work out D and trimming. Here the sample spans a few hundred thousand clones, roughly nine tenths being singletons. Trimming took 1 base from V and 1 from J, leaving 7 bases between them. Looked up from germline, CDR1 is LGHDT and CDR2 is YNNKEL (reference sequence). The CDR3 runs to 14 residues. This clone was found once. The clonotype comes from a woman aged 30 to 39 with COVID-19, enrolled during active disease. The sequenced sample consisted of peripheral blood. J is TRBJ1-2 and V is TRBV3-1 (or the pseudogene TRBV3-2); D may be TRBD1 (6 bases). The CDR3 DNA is TGTGCCAGCAGCCAAGCACAGGGTAACTATGGCTACACCTTC. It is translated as CASSQAQGNYGYTF.